This is a list of T cell receptor beta chains from one sample in a study of blood T cell repertoires in COVID-19. Here immunoSEQ multiplex PCR was the method, and the copy in TCRdb shows in-frame clones only, minus some. The table has roughly 400,000 clones, 80% to 90% seen once. The sequencing sample was made of PBMCs or T cells enriched from blood (not recorded which). Receptors were obtained from a man aged 30 to 39 who had recovered from COVID-19. CDR3s include the opening cysteine and the closing phenylalanine or tryptophan. Each record gives: J gene, V gene, clone size, D gene, CDR3 DNA, CDR3 protein. A D gene is named only where the DNA matches it firmly. The size entry is marked missing in some rows and otherwise reads once, few, many or a size class.

J gene: TRBJ2-1
V gene: TRBV7-3
clone size: .
D gene: .
CDR3 DNA: TGTGCCAGCAGCTTAACGATGGAGCGAGAGCAGTTCTTC
CDR3 protein: CASSLTMEREQFF

J gene: TRBJ1-5
V gene: TRBV10-2
clone size: .
D gene: .
CDR3 DNA: TGCGCCAGCAGTGTCGACAGCTACAATCAGCCCCAGCATTTT
CDR3 protein: CASSVDSYNQPQHF

J gene: TRBJ2-7
V gene: TRBV7-2
clone size: .
D gene: .
CDR3 DNA: TGTGCCAGCAGTCGCCCTGACATCTCATCCTACGAGCAGTACTTC
CDR3 protein: CASSRPDISSYEQYF

J gene: TRBJ2-1
V gene: TRBV5-8
clone size: .
D gene: TRBD2
CDR3 DNA: TGTGCCAGCAGCTTCGCGGGAGGGCCCTTTGAGCAGTTCTTC
CDR3 protein: CASSFAGGPFEQFF

J gene: TRBJ1-5
V gene: TRBV10-3
clone size: .
D gene: TRBD1
CDR3 DNA: TGTGCCATCAGTGAGTCTCGGGGACAGAATCAGCCCCAGCATTTT
CDR3 protein: CAISESRGQNQPQHF

J gene: TRBJ2-3
V gene: TRBV27
clone size: .
D gene: TRBD2
CDR3 DNA: TGTGCCAGCAGAACGCTAGCGGACCTCACAGATACGCAGTATTTT
CDR3 protein: CASRTLADLTDTQYF

J gene: TRBJ1-2
V gene: TRBV7-6
clone size: .
D gene: TRBD1
CDR3 DNA: TGTGCCAGCAGTAAGGGACAGGGCCTATACTTCGAGGGCTACACCTTC
CDR3 protein: CASSKGQGLYFEGYTF

J gene: TRBJ2-1
V gene: TRBV3-1/TRBV3-2
clone size: .
D gene: TRBD1
CDR3 DNA: TGTGCCAGCAGCTCGCCGGGACAGGGGTCCCTGTTCTTCCTCAATGAGCAGTTCTTC
CDR3 protein: CASSSPGQGSLFFLNEQFF

J gene: TRBJ2-1
V gene: TRBV4-1
clone size: .
D gene: TRBD2
CDR3 DNA: TGCGCCAGCAGCCAAGAAGAGCGCGGACTAGCGGGCCAGCGGTTCTTC
CDR3 protein: CASSQEERGLAGQRFF

J gene: TRBJ2-2
V gene: TRBV21-1
clone size: .
D gene: .
CDR3 DNA: TGTGCCAGCAGCAAAGGGGACACGAACACCGGGGAGCTGTTTTTT
CDR3 protein: CASSKGDTNTGELFF

J gene: TRBJ2-5
V gene: TRBV10-3
clone size: .
D gene: TRBD1
CDR3 DNA: TGTGCCAACGGACAGGGGGAGACCCAGTACTTC
CDR3 protein: CANGQGETQYF

J gene: TRBJ2-7
V gene: TRBV15
clone size: .
D gene: .
CDR3 DNA: TGTGCCACCAGCAGAGCACGCGGGAAGTCCTACGAGCAGTACTTC
CDR3 protein: CATSRARGKSYEQYF

J gene: TRBJ2-2
V gene: TRBV2
clone size: .
D gene: TRBD1
CDR3 DNA: TGTGCCAGCAGGACAGGGTCAATTTATGACGGGGAGCTGTTTTTT
CDR3 protein: CASRTGSIYDGELFF

J gene: TRBJ2-1
V gene: TRBV4-2
clone size: .
D gene: TRBD2
CDR3 DNA: TGTGCCAGCAGCCAAGAGATCGGGACTAGCGGGACGAGGTCCTACAATGAGCAGTTCTTC
CDR3 protein: CASSQEIGTSGTRSYNEQFF

J gene: TRBJ2-3
V gene: TRBV29-1
clone size: few
D gene: .
CDR3 DNA: TGCAGCGTCCCCAGGCGGGTTAGTTTCACAGATACGCAGTATTTT
CDR3 protein: CSVPRRVSFTDTQYF

J gene: TRBJ1-1
V gene: TRBV7-2
clone size: .
D gene: TRBD1
CDR3 DNA: TGTGCCAGCAGCTTAGGAGGGGACAGGGGCCCTTTCTTT
CDR3 protein: CASSLGGDRGPFF

J gene: TRBJ2-3
V gene: TRBV10-3
clone size: .
D gene: TRBD2
CDR3 DNA: TGTGCCATCGGGCTAGCGGGAGACTCAGATACGCAGTATTTT
CDR3 protein: CAIGLAGDSDTQYF

J gene: TRBJ1-2
V gene: TRBV6-6
clone size: .
D gene: .
CDR3 DNA: TGTGCCAGCAGCGAAACAGGGACGAGCTATGGCTACACCTTC
CDR3 protein: CASSETGTSYGYTF

J gene: TRBJ1-1
V gene: TRBV12-3/TRBV12-4
clone size: .
D gene: .
CDR3 DNA: TGTGCCAGCAGGTACAGCTTGAACACTGAAGCTTTCTTT
CDR3 protein: CASRYSLNTEAFF

J gene: TRBJ1-2
V gene: TRBV24-1
clone size: .
D gene: TRBD1
CDR3 DNA: TGTGCCACCAGTGATTCGGGCCCCGACAGGGTCTATGGCTACACCTTC
CDR3 protein: CATSDSGPDRVYGYTF

J gene: TRBJ1-4
V gene: TRBV5-6
clone size: .
D gene: TRBD1
CDR3 DNA: TGTGCCAGCAGCCCGAAGCTCTCGCAGGGGGCGGGTGAAAAACTGTTTTTT
CDR3 protein: CASSPKLSQGAGEKLFF

J gene: TRBJ1-2
V gene: TRBV3-1/TRBV3-2
clone size: .
D gene: .
CDR3 DNA: TGTGCCAGCAGCCAAGATCACAGAACCTATGGCTACACCTTC
CDR3 protein: CASSQDHRTYGYTF

J gene: TRBJ1-2
V gene: TRBV5-1
clone size: .
D gene: TRBD1
CDR3 DNA: TGCGCCAGCAGGGGGGACAGCTTCCTCTATGGCTACACCTTC
CDR3 protein: CASRGDSFLYGYTF

J gene: TRBJ1-2
V gene: TRBV10-2
clone size: .
D gene: .
CDR3 DNA: TGCGCCAGTCAGGGGACATCTAACTATGGCTACACCTTC
CDR3 protein: CASQGTSNYGYTF

J gene: TRBJ2-1
V gene: TRBV15
clone size: .
D gene: TRBD1
CDR3 DNA: TGTGCCACCAGCAGAGATCCAGACAGGGAAGAGTTCTTC
CDR3 protein: CATSRDPDREEFF

J gene: TRBJ2-7
V gene: TRBV7-8
clone size: .
D gene: TRBD1
CDR3 DNA: TGTGCCAGCAGCTTAGCTTGGACAGGGGAGTACGAGCAGTACTTC
CDR3 protein: CASSLAWTGEYEQYF

J gene: TRBJ1-2
V gene: TRBV28
clone size: .
D gene: TRBD1
CDR3 DNA: TGTGCCAGCAGTGAGGCGACAGGGACGAGCTACACCTTC
CDR3 protein: CASSEATGTSYTF

J gene: TRBJ2-7
V gene: TRBV27
clone size: .
D gene: .
CDR3 DNA: TGTGCCAGCAGTTTAGCCTCGGGCTACGAGCAGTACTTC
CDR3 protein: CASSLASGYEQYF

J gene: TRBJ2-1
V gene: TRBV27
clone size: .
D gene: TRBD2
CDR3 DNA: TGTGCCAGCAGTTTAAAATCCCCGGGACTAGCGGCCACCAGGGATGAGCAGTTCTTC
CDR3 protein: CASSLKSPGLAATRDEQFF

J gene: TRBJ1-1
V gene: TRBV2
clone size: .
D gene: .
CDR3 DNA: TGTGCCAGCAGTGAAGCGTTTAGGGGGGGTACTGAAGCTTTCTTT
CDR3 protein: CASSEAFRGGTEAFF

J gene: TRBJ2-6
V gene: TRBV5-1
clone size: .
D gene: .
CDR3 DNA: TGCGCCAGCAGCCAACCGGGGTCTGGGGCCAACGTCCTGACTTTC
CDR3 protein: CASSQPGSGANVLTF

J gene: TRBJ2-7
V gene: TRBV28
clone size: .
D gene: .
CDR3 DNA: TGTGCCAGCAGTTCCCGCCCAGTCCCCCCCAAGCAGTACTTC
CDR3 protein: CASSSRPVPPKQYF

J gene: TRBJ1-2
V gene: TRBV2
clone size: .
D gene: .
CDR3 DNA: TGTGCCAGCAGGCTGGCGGGAGGCTACACCTTC
CDR3 protein: CASRLAGGYTF

J gene: TRBJ2-5
V gene: TRBV10-3
clone size: .
D gene: .
CDR3 DNA: TGTGCCACGGCGGGGAAAATCCAAGAGACCCAGTACTTC
CDR3 protein: CATAGKIQETQYF

J gene: TRBJ2-7
V gene: TRBV5-4
clone size: .
D gene: TRBD2
CDR3 DNA: TGTGCCAGCGGCCCTAGCGGGAGTTACGAGCAGTACTTC
CDR3 protein: CASGPSGSYEQYF

J gene: TRBJ2-7
V gene: TRBV7-9
clone size: .
D gene: .
CDR3 DNA: TGTGCCAGCAGCTTAGACGCCGGGACAAACTACGAGCAGTACTTC
CDR3 protein: CASSLDAGTNYEQYF

J gene: TRBJ1-4
V gene: TRBV28
clone size: .
D gene: .
CDR3 DNA: TGTGCCAGCAGATTTCCCAGTACCAGTGAAAAACTGTTTTTT
CDR3 protein: CASRFPSTSEKLFF

J gene: TRBJ2-1
V gene: TRBV19
clone size: once
D gene: TRBD1
CDR3 DNA: TGTGCCAGTAGTATACGAGGGGGCGCAACCTACAATGAGCAGTTCTTC
CDR3 protein: CASSIRGGATYNEQFF

J gene: TRBJ1-2
V gene: TRBV19
clone size: .
D gene: .
CDR3 DNA: TGTGCCAGTATCCCAGGACACGGCGCTAACTATGGCTACACCTTC
CDR3 protein: CASIPGHGANYGYTF

J gene: TRBJ2-7
V gene: TRBV7-9
clone size: .
D gene: TRBD1
CDR3 DNA: TGTGCCAGCAGCGTCGGACAGGTTACGGCCTACGAGCAGTACTTC
CDR3 protein: CASSVGQVTAYEQYF